The clone carrying this TCR beta chain showed up many times. Unmatched junction bases numbered 4, after V lost 6 bases and J lost 6 bases. CDR1 and CDR2 (germline): LGHNA, YNFKEQ. The CDR3 contains 14 residues. TCRdb re-derived calls from the 5' RACE reads in MiXCR, one entry per CDR3 protein. Of under 90,000 distinct CDR3 sequences in the sample, just over 6.5% were seen once. This sample was taken from a study of T cells after yellow fever vaccination. The genes are TRBV4-2 and TRBJ2-1; 11 nucleotides match TRBD2. This sequence was found in a man aged 18 to 29 who received the YFV17D yellow fever vaccine. The sample here was CD8+ T cells sorted from PBMCs, taken more than 40 days after the first yellow fever vaccination. CDR3 in DNA: TGTGCCAGCAGTCTAGCGGGGGGCATCAATGAGCAGTTCTTC. Encoded protein: CASSLAGGINEQFF.